Sequencing of this T cell receptor (beta chain) was carried out in a study of glioma-infiltrating T cells after dendritic cell vaccination (dated by TCRdb to 2016 to 2017). General notes on the study: A cohort of approximately 15 glioblastoma patients from Phase I and II dendritic cell vaccination trials was included, of whom 9 were newly diagnosed and 6 had recurrent disease. Tumor-infiltrating lymphocyte content was quantified and tumor and blood repertoires were compared in dendritic cell-vaccinated glioblastoma patients by deep sequencing of TCR beta CDR3 regions. Survival after dendritic cell vaccination was correlated with TCR sequencing metrics, including TIL content and tumor-blood repertoire overlap. To make the vaccine, monocyte-derived dendritic cells were cultured for seven to eight days with IL-4 and GM-CSF and then pulsed overnight with autologous tumor lysate. Patients received three intradermal dendritic cell vaccine injections at biweekly intervals in the arm below the axilla. Between the early 2000s and the early 2010s, the patients were given dendritic cell vaccination pulsed with autologous tumor lysate. The paper's findings and limits, for the study overall: The cohort was small and heterogeneous, with few patients having full blood and tumor sets and even fewer initial-recurrent tumor pairs. No direct relationship between TCR clonality and survival was found, suggesting that a diverse polyclonal response may matter. The three-group TCR overlap response model was described as speculative and requiring prospective validation. Higher estimated pretreatment TIL content predicted longer time to progression and overall survival after dendritic cell vaccination.

A word on this clone: Its antigen target is currently unknown. Per-base qualities were not stored, and no clone one base away is much larger.

Reading the germline V gene gives CDR1 SGHTA and CDR2 FQGNSA. Including cysteine and phenylalanine, the CDR3 has 15 amino acids. Of all the DNA, just the CDR3 is kept, 45 bases in frame from base 1. V lost 2 bases and J lost 2 bases; the stretch between them is 12 bases long. TCRB CDR3 regions were amplified from around 1.9 ug genomic DNA, or all available DNA if less, using the immunoSEQ assay. For multiplex PCR, 60 forward primers for TCR V beta segments and 13 reverse primers for J beta segments were used. To estimate reads per starting template, synthetic control templates were spiked into each sample at limiting dilution. Sequencing produced 87 bp reads on the Illumina HiSeq System. As for the authors' bioinformatics: To remove PCR and sequencing errors, closely related sequences were merged with a nearest neighbor algorithm. TCR overlap was measured as the percentage of unique tumor TCR beta sequences that were also present in the peripheral blood of the same patient. The immuneACCESS repertoire file appears here via TCRdb, limited to in-frame rearrangements. These files lack a portion of the clones; in checked studies, under half of the deficit traces to unresolved V genes, and the cause of the others is not known. That table supplies the V and J calls and clone size; D and trimming were determined from the DNA. The sample includes 90,000 to 140,000 clones, with 90% observed a single time. The ten largest account for 2.5% to 3% of the sample.

This specimen's time point label, interpreted: after dendritic cell vaccination, including at tumor progression/relapse. Patients were selected for having adequate residual fresh-frozen tumor tissue and more than two years of available survival data. None of the glioblastoma patients carried an isocitrate dehydrogenase mutation, although molecular status otherwise varied. PBMC were collected before vaccination, two weeks after the third vaccination, and at tumor progression if tumor progression occurred. The Qiagen DNeasy Blood extraction Kit was used for extraction of genomic DNA. The clonotype was recovered from a human donor with glioblastoma. The sample was blood, taken after dendritic cell vaccination. The chain was built from TRBV7-2 and TRBJ2-5; TRBD1 is possibly the D segment (5 matching bases). The nucleotide sequence is given as TGTGCCAGCAGCTTACGGTGGGGCAGACAAGAGACCCAGTACTTC. It translates as CASSLRWGRQETQYF.